This is a list of T cell receptor beta chains from one sample in a study of OX40 agonist ivuxolimab in advanced cancers. TCRdb's table, derived via immunoSEQ multiplex PCR, lists solely in-frame clones and lacks some. In the table there are tens of thousands of clones, approximately 90% of which are singletons. Sequencing was performed on CD4+ or CD8+ T cells sorted from blood, taken in a trial of the OX40 agonist ivuxolimab. The receptors here all came from an adult with an advanced solid tumor such as melanoma, head and neck, liver or kidney cancer. Each CDR3 is given with its conserved first and last residue. The order of the fields is J gene, D gene, V gene, clone size, CDR3 DNA, CDR3 protein. The D gene is left open where the match is weak. Size values are once, few and many counts, or a class for expanded clones, and some rows have none.

J gene: TRBJ2-4
D gene: TRBD2
V gene: TRBV14
clone size: NA
CDR3 DNA: TGTGCCAGCAGCCAGAACTCAGGACTAGACATTCAGTACTTC
CDR3 protein: CASSQNSGLDIQYF

J gene: TRBJ2-2
D gene: TRBD2
V gene: TRBV7-3
clone size: NA
CDR3 DNA: TGTGCCAGCAGCTTAACGGGAGGGGCCACCGGGGAGCTGTTTTTT
CDR3 protein: CASSLTGGATGELFF

J gene: TRBJ1-5
D gene: NA
V gene: TRBV18
clone size: once
CDR3 DNA: TGTGCCAGCTCAGACACAGGGTCGGGCAATCAGCCCCAGCATTTT
CDR3 protein: CASSDTGSGNQPQHF

J gene: TRBJ1-5
D gene: NA
V gene: TRBV30
clone size: once
CDR3 DNA: TGTGCCTGGAGTGTCGGGGGCGGCCAGCCCCAGCATTTT
CDR3 protein: CAWSVGGGQPQHF

J gene: TRBJ2-5
D gene: TRBD2
V gene: TRBV19
clone size: NA
CDR3 DNA: TGTGCCAGTAGTAAGGGGACTAGCGGGTACGGCGAGACCCAGTACTTC
CDR3 protein: CASSKGTSGYGETQYF

J gene: TRBJ2-7
D gene: TRBD1
V gene: TRBV6-1
clone size: NA
CDR3 DNA: TGTGCCAGCAGGACACAGGGGGTGGACTTCAACGAGCAGTACTTC
CDR3 protein: CASRTQGVDFNEQYF

J gene: TRBJ1-2
D gene: TRBD1
V gene: TRBV5-1
clone size: NA
CDR3 DNA: TGCGCCAGCAGCTTGGATGGACAGGGCCCCAACTATGGCTACACCTTC
CDR3 protein: CASSLDGQGPNYGYTF

J gene: TRBJ2-1
D gene: TRBD2
V gene: TRBV5-4
clone size: once
CDR3 DNA: TGTGCCAGCAGCCGGGACCTAGCGGGAGGACGGAATGAGCAGTTCTTC
CDR3 protein: CASSRDLAGGRNEQFF

J gene: TRBJ1-2
D gene: NA
V gene: TRBV6-6
clone size: NA
CDR3 DNA: TGTGCCAGCAGTTTTTCCGGGGCCGGCTACACCTTC
CDR3 protein: CASSFSGAGYTF

J gene: TRBJ1-3
D gene: NA
V gene: TRBV7-2
clone size: NA
CDR3 DNA: TGTGCCAGCAGCATACAGGGAACGGGAGGAAACACCATATATTTT
CDR3 protein: CASSIQGTGGNTIYF

J gene: TRBJ2-7
D gene: NA
V gene: TRBV6-5
clone size: NA
CDR3 DNA: TGTGCCAGCAGTTACTCGGACAGCTCCTACGAGCAGTACTTC
CDR3 protein: CASSYSDSSYEQYF

J gene: TRBJ2-1
D gene: NA
V gene: TRBV21-1
clone size: NA
CDR3 DNA: TGTGCCAGCAGCATTGACAGTTACAATGAGCAGTTCTTC
CDR3 protein: CASSIDSYNEQFF

J gene: TRBJ2-7
D gene: TRBD2
V gene: TRBV28
clone size: NA
CDR3 DNA: TGTGCCAGCAGTTTTCCCGAACGGGGGGGCCTCGAGCAGTACTTC
CDR3 protein: CASSFPERGGLEQYF

J gene: TRBJ1-2
D gene: NA
V gene: TRBV11-2
clone size: NA
CDR3 DNA: TGTGCCAGCAGCCGCGGCCTCTATGGCTACACCTTC
CDR3 protein: CASSRGLYGYTF

J gene: TRBJ2-3
D gene: NA
V gene: TRBV7-2
clone size: NA
CDR3 DNA: TGTGCCAGCAGCACGGGGACCACAGATACGCAGTATTTT
CDR3 protein: CASSTGTTDTQYF

J gene: TRBJ1-1
D gene: TRBD1
V gene: TRBV5-4
clone size: NA
CDR3 DNA: TGTGCCAGCAGCTTGGGGGACAGGAACACTGAAGCTTTCTTT
CDR3 protein: CASSLGDRNTEAFF

J gene: TRBJ2-5
D gene: NA
V gene: TRBV21-1
clone size: NA
CDR3 DNA: TGTGCCAGCACCAGACATCTTTCGGAGACCCAGTACTTC
CDR3 protein: CASTRHLSETQYF

J gene: TRBJ1-5
D gene: TRBD1
V gene: TRBV7-6
clone size: few
CDR3 DNA: TGTGCCAGCAGCTTAGGGGACAGGCCCAATCAGCCCCAGCATTTT
CDR3 protein: CASSLGDRPNQPQHF

J gene: TRBJ1-1
D gene: NA
V gene: TRBV18
clone size: NA
CDR3 DNA: TGTGCCAGCTCACCGGCAACAGGGTATAGAGACACTGAAGCTTTCTTT
CDR3 protein: CASSPATGYRDTEAFF

J gene: TRBJ1-1
D gene: NA
V gene: TRBV6-5
clone size: NA
CDR3 DNA: TGTGCCAGCAGGTCTACCTCGAACACTGAGCTCTTT
CDR3 protein: CASRSTSNTELF

J gene: TRBJ1-5
D gene: NA
V gene: TRBV6-5
clone size: few
CDR3 DNA: TGTGCCAGCAGTTATAAACAGGGAGCGAGCAATCAGCCCCAGCATTTT
CDR3 protein: CASSYKQGASNQPQHF

J gene: TRBJ2-7
D gene: NA
V gene: TRBV19
clone size: NA
CDR3 DNA: TGTGCCAGTAGTCGGGGAGCGGTAACCTACGAGCAGTACTTC
CDR3 protein: CASSRGAVTYEQYF

J gene: TRBJ2-3
D gene: TRBD2
V gene: TRBV7-3
clone size: once
CDR3 DNA: TGTGCCAGCAGCCCGGGGGGTGCTAGCGGGCTCCGGGCCACGCAGTATTTT
CDR3 protein: CASSPGGASGLRATQYF

J gene: TRBJ2-5
D gene: TRBD1
V gene: TRBV7-8
clone size: NA
CDR3 DNA: TGTGCCAGCAGGCTAAACAGGGGTGACGAGACCCAGTACTTC
CDR3 protein: CASRLNRGDETQYF

J gene: TRBJ2-2
D gene: TRBD1
V gene: TRBV5-1
clone size: NA
CDR3 DNA: TGCGCCAGCAGCTCGGACAGGGTGGGCACCGGGGAGCTGTTTTTT
CDR3 protein: CASSSDRVGTGELFF

J gene: TRBJ2-7
D gene: NA
V gene: TRBV7-9
clone size: NA
CDR3 DNA: TGTGCCAGCAGCTTAGGGTATGATCATGAGCAGTACTTC
CDR3 protein: CASSLGYDHEQYF

J gene: TRBJ1-2
D gene: TRBD1
V gene: TRBV9
clone size: NA
CDR3 DNA: TGTGCCAGCTCCGACAGGGGCTATGGCTACACCTTC
CDR3 protein: CASSDRGYGYTF